Given below is one T cell receptor beta chain in context. One end of the junction does not line up with germline, which may come from a read error. This specimen comes from a study of molecular identifiers for immune sequencing clone quantification. From the PCR reads, TCRdb called clonotypes with MiXCR, one entry per CDR3 protein. The sample lists over 600,000 distinct CDR3 sequences; about 20% were seen once. This receptor was identified in a human donor in good health. Some libraries in this study had Jurkat cell RNA spiked in. The specimen was naive CD8+ T cells from blood, with Jurkat cell RNA spiked in. This sample's subset: FACS-sorted CD8+CD4-CCR7+CD45RA+ naive T cells.

CDR3: CACSYYGTPGGEQYF. CDR3 DNA: TGTGCCTGCAGTTACTACGGGACCCCTGGGGGCGAGCAGTACTTC. The rearrangement links TRBV6-5 to TRBJ2-7; perhaps D is TRBD1 or TRBD2 (5 bases each). The germline CDR1 and CDR2 sequences are MNHEY and SVGAGI. This CDR3 is built from 15 residues.